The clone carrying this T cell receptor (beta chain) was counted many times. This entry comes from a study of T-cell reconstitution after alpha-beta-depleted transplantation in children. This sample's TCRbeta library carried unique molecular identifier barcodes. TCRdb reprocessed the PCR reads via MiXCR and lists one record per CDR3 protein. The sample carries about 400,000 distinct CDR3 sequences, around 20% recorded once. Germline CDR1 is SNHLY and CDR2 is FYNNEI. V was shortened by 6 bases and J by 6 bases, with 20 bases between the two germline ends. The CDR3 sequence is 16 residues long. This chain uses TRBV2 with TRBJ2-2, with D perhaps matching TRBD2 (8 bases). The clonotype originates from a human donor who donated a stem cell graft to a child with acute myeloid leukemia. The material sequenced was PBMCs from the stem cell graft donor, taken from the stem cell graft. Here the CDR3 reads CASRKGLEGGAGELFF. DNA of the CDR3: TGTGCCAGCAGGAAGGGACTAGAAGGGGGCGCCGGGGAGCTGTTTTTT.